Listed below are T cell receptor beta chains from one sample, sequenced in a study of shared clonotypes between healthy human individuals. Sequencing was performed with immunoSEQ multiplex PCR; in TCRdb, only in-frame clones are kept and a portion is missing. The repertoire holds fewer than 850,000 clones, with 96% as singletons. Sequenced: naive CD8+ T cells sorted from blood. These receptors all stem from a man aged 25-45 years in good health. The CDR3 runs from the conserved cysteine through the conserved F or W. A D gene is named only where the DNA matches it firmly. A row's size may be missing; if present it is once, few, many or a size class.

d_call	clone_size	j_call	v_call	cdr3_aa	cdr3_nt
-	-	TRBJ2-5	TRBV7-9	CASSPLDPFQETQYF	TGTGCCAGCAGCCCCCTGGACCCGTTCCAAGAGACCCAGTACTTC
-	few	TRBJ1-2	TRBV4-1	CASSQTDSAYGYTF	TGCGCCAGCAGCCAAACGGACAGTGCGTATGGCTACACCTTC
TRBD1	-	TRBJ2-1	TRBV5-6	CASSGVRDRGYNEQFF	TGTGCCAGCAGCGGAGTACGGGACAGGGGGTACAATGAGCAGTTCTTC
TRBD2	-	TRBJ2-1	TRBV4-1	CASSQDWTSGGNEQFF	TGCGCCAGCAGCCAAGATTGGACTAGCGGTGGTAATGAGCAGTTCTTC
-	-	TRBJ2-1	TRBV9	CASSVRAGNEQFF	TGTGCCAGCAGCGTCAGGGCGGGGAATGAGCAGTTCTTC
-	-	TRBJ2-2	TRBV5-6	CASSLDPGRVFTGELFF	TGTGCCAGCAGCTTAGATCCGGGACGGGTATTCACCGGGGAGCTGTTTTTT
TRBD2	once	TRBJ2-1	TRBV7-9	CASSPGLAAYNEQFF	TGTGCCAGCAGCCCGGGACTAGCGGCCTACAATGAGCAGTTCTTC
-	-	TRBJ1-5	TRBV11-2	CASSLESRANQPQHF	TGTGCCAGCAGCTTAGAGTCCAGGGCCAATCAGCCCCAGCATTTT
-	-	TRBJ2-7	TRBV9	CASSPTSGEQYF	TGTGCCAGCAGTCCCACCTCTGGAGAGCAGTACTTC
-	-	TRBJ2-3	TRBV11-2	CASSLTHITEITDTQYF	TGTGCCAGCAGCCTTACCCACATTACGGAGATCACAGATACGCAGTATTTT
-	-	TRBJ2-1	TRBV27	CASSLLDSLGTYNEQFF	TGTGCCAGCAGTTTACTAGACTCCCTGGGCACCTACAATGAGCAGTTCTTC
-	-	TRBJ1-1	TRBV27	CASSLSEGRAEAFF	TGTGCCAGCAGTTTATCCGAAGGTCGGGCTGAAGCTTTCTTT
-	-	TRBJ2-3	TRBV15	CATSQAGGTDTQYF	TGTGCCACCAGCCAGGCAGGGGGCACAGATACGCAGTATTTT
-	-	TRBJ1-3	TRBV27	CASRGKWNTIYF	TGTGCCAGCAGAGGGAAGTGGAACACCATATATTTT
-	-	TRBJ2-7	TRBV11-3	CASSLVPGSYEQYF	TGTGCCAGCAGCTTAGTCCCCGGGTCCTACGAGCAGTACTTC
TRBD1	-	TRBJ1-1	TRBV27	CASSLFPDRVVAFF	TGTGCCAGCAGTTTATTCCCCGACAGGGTTGTTGCTTTCTTT